The present entry profiles one T cell receptor beta chain with its context. Its antigen is not known. It was with random hexamers that roughly 0.45 to 1 ug RNA was reverse transcribed. An immunoSEQ multiplex PCR generated amplified TCR beta CDR3 products spanning 54 Vbeta and 13 Jbeta. TCRdb re-called the immunoSEQ multiplex PCR reads with MiXCR, one entry per CDR3 protein. Altogether 100,000 or so distinct CDR3 sequences are present, about 93% being singletons, with the ten largest covering roughly 0.31%. This record comes from a study of CD8 T cells in Susac syndrome. Overall study context: Treatment at blood withdrawal was none, corticosteroids, or intravenous immunoglobulin alone in Susac syndrome patients. Whole-study results and caveats: CD4+ T cell repertoires in Susac syndrome lacked clonal expansion.

The germline V gene has CDR1 DFQATT and CDR2 SNEGSKA (reference sequence). This CDR3 region has 16 residues. The V end lost 0 bases, the J end lost 3 bases, and 12 bases lay between the germline ends. This clonotype was obtained from a human donor with Susac syndrome. The chain combines TRBV20-1 with TRBJ1-6; D remains ambiguous. Sequences were obtained from CD4+ T cells from PBMCs. CDR3 nucleotides: TGCAGTGCTAGAGATTTTCAGGTAAACTATAATTCACCCCTCCACTTT. This encodes CSARDFQVNYNSPLHF.